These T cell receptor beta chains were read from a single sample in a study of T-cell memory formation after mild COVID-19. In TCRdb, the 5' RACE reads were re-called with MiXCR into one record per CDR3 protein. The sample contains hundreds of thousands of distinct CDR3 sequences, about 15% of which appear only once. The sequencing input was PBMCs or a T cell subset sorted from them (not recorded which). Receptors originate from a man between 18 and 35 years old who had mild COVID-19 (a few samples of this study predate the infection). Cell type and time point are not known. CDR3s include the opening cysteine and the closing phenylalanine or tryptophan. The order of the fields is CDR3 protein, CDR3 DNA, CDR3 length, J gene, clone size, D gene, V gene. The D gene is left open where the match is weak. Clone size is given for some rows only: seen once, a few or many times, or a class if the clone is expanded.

CDR3: CASSDRGRIDEQYF; DNA: TGTGCCAGCAGTGACAGGGGGCGCATCGACGAGCAGTACTTC; length: 14; J: TRBJ2-7; size: NA; D: TRBD1; V: TRBV25-1
CDR3: CASSPDRARPIQYF; DNA: TGTGCCAGCAGCCCTGACAGGGCTCGGCCCATTCAGTACTTC; length: 14; J: TRBJ2-4; size: few; D: TRBD1; V: TRBV6-5
CDR3: CASSPKFGVAGYNEQFF; DNA: TGTGCCAGCAGTCCAAAATTCGGGGTAGCGGGTTACAATGAGCAGTTCTTC; length: 17; J: TRBJ2-1; size: few; D: TRBD2; V: TRBV27
CDR3: CASSQEKAGGLTDTQYF; DNA: TGCGCCAGCAGCCAAGAAAAAGCGGGGGGGCTAACAGATACGCAGTATTTT; length: 17; J: TRBJ2-3; size: NA; D: TRBD2; V: TRBV4-3
CDR3: CASSLDLGEQYF; DNA: TGTGCCAGCAGCTTAGATCTCGGCGAGCAGTACTTC; length: 12; J: TRBJ2-7; size: few; D: NA; V: TRBV7-9
CDR3: CSATPDPILYEQYF; DNA: TGCAGTGCCACCCCGGACCCTATACTCTACGAGCAGTACTTC; length: 14; J: TRBJ2-7; size: NA; D: NA; V: TRBV20-1
CDR3: CASSLGDYLRDEQYF; DNA: TGCGCCAGCAGCTTGGGGGACTATCTACGAGATGAGCAGTACTTC; length: 15; J: TRBJ2-7; size: NA; D: TRBD2; V: TRBV5-1
CDR3: CASSMAYNQPQHF; DNA: TGTGCCAGCAGCATGGCCTACAATCAGCCCCAGCATTTT; length: 13; J: TRBJ1-5; size: NA; D: NA; V: TRBV12-3/TRBV12-4
CDR3: CASSLVGVGTDTQYF; DNA: TGTGCCAGCAGCTTAGTCGGGGTGGGCACAGATACGCAGTATTTT; length: 15; J: TRBJ2-3; size: NA; D: NA; V: TRBV7-2
CDR3: CASQAARATGELFF; DNA: TGTGCCAGCCAAGCCGCGAGAGCCACCGGGGAGCTGTTTTTT; length: 14; J: TRBJ2-2; size: NA; D: NA; V: TRBV7-9
CDR3: CTRQGPPRRNTIYF; DNA: TGTACACGACAGGGGCCGCCTAGGAGAAACACCATATATTTT; length: 14; J: TRBJ1-3; size: few; D: TRBD1; V: TRBV6-7
CDR3: CATGPPHEQFF; DNA: TGTGCCACCGGGCCCCCCCATGAGCAGTTCTTC; length: 11; J: TRBJ2-1; size: many; D: NA; V: TRBV24-1
CDR3: CASSLPAGAPSSYNEQFF; DNA: TGTGCCAGCAGCTTACCAGCGGGGGCGCCTAGCTCCTACAATGAGCAGTTCTTC; length: 18; J: TRBJ2-1; size: few; D: TRBD2; V: TRBV7-9
CDR3: CASSQVRGNTEAFF; DNA: TGCGCCAGCAGCCAGGTGAGGGGGAACACTGAAGCTTTCTTT; length: 14; J: TRBJ1-1; size: few; D: NA; V: TRBV4-1
CDR3: CASSFRGSDTQYF; DNA: TGTGCCAGCAGTTTTAGGGGCTCAGATACGCAGTATTTT; length: 13; J: TRBJ2-3; size: many; D: NA; V: TRBV28
CDR3: CASSFKRDEKLFF; DNA: TGTGCCAGCAGTTTCAAGCGTGATGAAAAACTGTTTTTT; length: 13; J: TRBJ1-4; size: few; D: NA; V: TRBV12-3/TRBV12-4
CDR3: CASSQDVAGATSQYF; DNA: TGTGCCAGCAGCCAAGATGTAGCGGGGGCCACGTCCCAGTACTTC; length: 15; J: TRBJ2-5; size: few; D: TRBD2; V: TRBV4-2
CDR3: CASSLAEGGNTEAFF; DNA: TGTGCCAGCAGCTTGGCAGAGGGGGGGAACACTGAAGCTTTCTTT; length: 15; J: TRBJ1-1; size: many; D: NA; V: TRBV5-4
CDR3: CASSLTSGGSPSDEQFF; DNA: TGTGCCAGCAGCCTTACTAGCGGGGGGTCCCCCTCCGATGAGCAGTTCTTC; length: 17; J: TRBJ2-1; size: NA; D: TRBD2; V: TRBV7-9
CDR3: CASVETGGKDTQYF; DNA: TGTGCCAGCGTCGAGACAGGGGGGAAAGATACGCAGTATTTT; length: 14; J: TRBJ2-3; size: NA; D: TRBD1; V: TRBV10-3
CDR3: CASFTSSGPDTQYF; DNA: TGTGCCAGCTTCACGTCGTCGGGGCCAGATACGCAGTATTTT; length: 14; J: TRBJ2-3; size: NA; D: NA; V: TRBV21-1
CDR3: CALRAGMNTEAFF; DNA: TGTGCCCTACGGGCGGGGATGAACACTGAAGCTTTCTTT; length: 13; J: TRBJ1-1; size: few; D: NA; V: TRBV10-3
CDR3: CASSPGTVQGYTF; DNA: TGTGCCAGCAGCCCGGGGACAGTTCAAGGCTACACCTTC; length: 13; J: TRBJ1-2; size: few; D: TRBD1; V: TRBV7-3
CDR3: CASSPLRATNEKLFF; DNA: TGCGCCAGCAGCCCCCTCAGGGCAACTAATGAAAAACTGTTTTTT; length: 15; J: TRBJ1-4; size: many; D: NA; V: TRBV4-3
CDR3: CASRVGRGYTEAFF; DNA: TGCGCCAGCAGGGTAGGCAGGGGGTACACTGAAGCTTTCTTT; length: 14; J: TRBJ1-1; size: few; D: TRBD1; V: TRBV4-1
CDR3: CASRAGFDEQYF; DNA: TGTGCCAGCAGAGCTGGATTCGACGAGCAGTACTTC; length: 12; J: TRBJ2-7; size: NA; D: NA; V: TRBV27
CDR3: CASSAPGSSDQPQHF; DNA: TGCGCCAGCAGCGCCCCAGGGAGTTCGGATCAGCCCCAGCATTTT; length: 15; J: TRBJ1-5; size: NA; D: NA; V: TRBV4-1
CDR3: CALHPPLNIQYF; DNA: TGTGCCCTCCACCCCCCCCTAAACATTCAGTACTTC; length: 12; J: TRBJ2-4; size: few; D: NA; V: TRBV19
CDR3: CASSEPGQGNTEAFF; DNA: TGTGCCAGCAGTGAGCCGGGACAGGGAAACACTGAAGCTTTCTTT; length: 15; J: TRBJ1-1; size: NA; D: TRBD1; V: TRBV6-6
CDR3: CASSILADSYEQYF; DNA: TGCGCCAGCAGCATCCTAGCGGACTCCTACGAGCAGTACTTC; length: 14; J: TRBJ2-7; size: few; D: TRBD2; V: TRBV5-1
CDR3: CAWSAGTSVGELFF; DNA: TGTGCCTGGAGCGCGGGGACTAGCGTCGGGGAGCTGTTTTTT; length: 14; J: TRBJ2-2; size: NA; D: TRBD2; V: TRBV30
CDR3: CASSGGRVQETQYF; DNA: TGCGCCAGCAGCGGGGGCAGGGTCCAAGAGACCCAGTACTTC; length: 14; J: TRBJ2-5; size: many; D: NA; V: TRBV5-1
CDR3: CASSLDPGAYTIYF; DNA: TGCGCCAGCAGCTTGGACCCAGGCGCCTATACCATATATTTT; length: 14; J: TRBJ1-3; size: NA; D: NA; V: TRBV5-1
CDR3: CASSAPGTGGEQYF; DNA: TGTGCCAGCAGCGCCCCCGGGACAGGCGGGGAGCAGTACTTC; length: 14; J: TRBJ2-7; size: few; D: TRBD1; V: TRBV7-2
CDR3: CSAHPGLAGTDTQYF; DNA: TGCAGTGCTCACCCGGGACTAGCGGGCACAGATACGCAGTATTTT; length: 15; J: TRBJ2-3; size: few; D: TRBD2; V: TRBV20-1
CDR3: CASSGGINEKLFF; DNA: TGTGCCAGCAGTGGGGGTATTAATGAAAAACTGTTTTTT; length: 13; J: TRBJ1-4; size: few; D: NA; V: TRBV7-8
CDR3: CASRVNNSPLHF; DNA: TGTGCCAGCAGAGTGAACAATTCACCCCTCCACTTT; length: 12; J: TRBJ1-6; size: NA; D: NA; V: TRBV6-5
CDR3: CASSLDRNQETQYF; DNA: TGTGCCAGCAGCTTAGACCGAAACCAAGAGACCCAGTACTTC; length: 14; J: TRBJ2-5; size: NA; D: NA; V: TRBV11-1
CDR3: CSAFGGGSSYEQYF; DNA: TGCAGTGCGTTCGGGGGCGGCAGCTCCTACGAGCAGTACTTC; length: 14; J: TRBJ2-7; size: NA; D: NA; V: TRBV20-1
CDR3: CSARPPLVPGGYGYTF; DNA: TGCAGTGCTAGACCCCCTTTAGTCCCAGGAGGCTATGGCTACACCTTC; length: 16; J: TRBJ1-2; size: few; D: NA; V: TRBV20-1
CDR3: CASTRDTDFSGNTIYF; DNA: TGTGCCAGCACACGGGACACGGACTTCTCTGGAAACACCATATATTTT; length: 16; J: TRBJ1-3; size: NA; D: NA; V: TRBV2
CDR3: CASTKVGTGGEKLFF; DNA: TGTGCCAGCACGAAAGTCGGGACAGGTGGTGAAAAACTGTTTTTT; length: 15; J: TRBJ1-4; size: NA; D: TRBD1; V: TRBV6-5
CDR3: CSASRGRLNTEAFF; DNA: TGCAGTGCTAGTCGCGGCAGGCTGAACACTGAAGCTTTCTTT; length: 14; J: TRBJ1-1; size: NA; D: NA; V: TRBV20-1
CDR3: CASSLGDLAGETQYF; DNA: TGCGCCAGCAGCCTCGGCGACTTAGCGGGGGAGACCCAGTACTTC; length: 15; J: TRBJ2-5; size: NA; D: TRBD2; V: TRBV5-1
CDR3: CASSLASGGPYEQYF; DNA: TGTGCCAGCAGCTTAGCGAGCGGGGGGCCCTACGAGCAGTACTTC; length: 15; J: TRBJ2-7; size: few; D: TRBD2; V: TRBV7-9
CDR3: CASSQVDREQYF; DNA: TGCGCCAGCAGCCAAGTGGACAGGGAGCAGTACTTC; length: 12; J: TRBJ2-7; size: NA; D: TRBD1; V: TRBV4-1
CDR3: CASSPDGIRGYTF; DNA: TGTGCCAGCTCACCCGACGGTATTCGGGGCTACACCTTC; length: 13; J: TRBJ1-2; size: NA; D: NA; V: TRBV18
CDR3: CASSLGGGYNYGYTF; DNA: TGTGCCAGCAGCCTGGGGGGAGGGTACAACTATGGCTACACCTTC; length: 15; J: TRBJ1-2; size: few; D: NA; V: TRBV12-3/TRBV12-4
CDR3: CASSFPGTGQETQYF; DNA: TGTGCCAGCAGTTTCCCCGGGACAGGACAAGAGACCCAGTACTTC; length: 15; J: TRBJ2-5; size: NA; D: TRBD1; V: TRBV12-3/TRBV12-4
CDR3: CSARVPGYQETQYF; DNA: TGCAGTGCTAGAGTTCCCGGGTACCAAGAGACCCAGTACTTC; length: 14; J: TRBJ2-5; size: few; D: NA; V: TRBV20-1
CDR3: CASSLQQGASDEQFF; DNA: TGTGCCAGCTCACTTCAACAGGGGGCTTCCGATGAGCAGTTCTTC; length: 15; J: TRBJ2-1; size: NA; D: TRBD1; V: TRBV18
CDR3: CASSYNRDNYEQYF; DNA: TGTGCCAGCAGTTATAATCGGGACAACTACGAGCAGTACTTC; length: 14; J: TRBJ2-7; size: few; D: NA; V: TRBV6-1
CDR3: CASTGTGPLHF; DNA: TGTGCCAGCACCGGGACAGGACCCCTCCACTTT; length: 11; J: TRBJ1-6; size: once; D: TRBD1; V: TRBV12-3/TRBV12-4
CDR3: CASSLSGGFPHEQFF; DNA: TGCGCCAGCAGCTTGTCGGGAGGGTTTCCCCATGAGCAGTTCTTC; length: 15; J: TRBJ2-1; size: many; D: TRBD2; V: TRBV5-1